The 19 T cell receptor beta chains given below trace back to one sample, sequenced in a study of cytomegalovirus exposure and HLA in healthy donors. Primers for the PCR totalled 60 Vbeta and 13 Jbeta. Clones were sequenced by immunoSEQ multiplex PCR, and TCRdb holds only the in-frame ones, with some missing. The sample lists about 190,000 clones; approximately 86% were seen once. Sequencing was carried out using PBMCs. These receptors were obtained from a woman in her 30s in good health and CMV-seronegative.

This chain joins TRBV13 and TRBJ2-5; TRBD2 agrees at 7 bases. The trim removed 1 base at V and 5 bases at J, leaving 1 base unmatched. This CDR3 has 13 residues. Germline values: CDR1 PRHDT, CDR2 FYEKMQ (reference sequence). CDR3 residues: CASSLALAETQYF. In DNA, the CDR3 is TGTGCCAGCAGCTTAGCACTAGCGGAGACCCAGTACTTC.

This clone was counted between two and nine times. The genes are TRBV6-1 and TRBJ2-5; 8 bases line up with TRBD2. Germline V gene lookup returns CDR1 MNHNS and CDR2 SASEGT. V was clipped by 6 bases and J by 1 base; unmatched bases: 4. This CDR3 is 14 amino acids long. The CDR3 nucleotides are TGTGCCAGCAGGGGACTAGTACTCCAAGAGACCCAGTACTTC. It translates to CASRGLVLQETQYF.

This clone has a handful of counts. The chain links TRBV5-4 to TRBJ1-2, with 8 bases fitting TRBD1. This CDR3 is built from 14 residues. Unmatched junction bases numbered 6, after V lost 0 bases and J lost 8 bases. Germline lookup yields CDR1 SGHNT and CDR2 YYREEE (reference sequence). The CDR3 loop reads CASSLVDRADGYTF. CDR3 nucleotides: TGTGCCAGCAGCTTGGTGGACAGGGCTGACGGCTACACCTTC. Full variable domain (outside the CDR3, taken from reference TRBV5-4 and TRBJ1-2): ETGVTQSPTHLIKTRGQQVTLRCSSQSGHNTVSWYQQALGQGPQFIFQYYREEENGRGNFPPRFSGLQFPNYSSELNVNALELDDSALYLCASSLVDRADGYTFGSGTRLTVV.

V is TRBV7-3 and J is TRBJ2-7; a weak D match, TRBD2 (5 bases). V gave up 5 bases and J gave up 0 bases, with 11 bases separating them. CDR1 SGHTA and CDR2 FQGTGA come from the germline V gene. The CDR3 covers 14 residues. CDR3 amino acids: CASSPSGDSYEQYF. Written as DNA, the CDR3 is TGTGCCAGCAGCCCCTCCGGGGACTCCTACGAGCAGTACTTC.

The chain links TRBV13 to TRBJ2-1, with 11 bases that match TRBD1. Germline CDR1 is PRHDT and CDR2 is FYEKMQ (reference sequence). V lost 5 bases and J lost 11; bases outside the gene matches: 5. The CDR3 loop spans 13 amino acids. CDR3 in DNA: TGTGCCAGCAGCGTGGACAGGGGGCGGAAGCAGTTCTTC. The encoded protein is CASSVDRGRKQFF.

The chain recombines TRBV5-1 with TRBJ2-7; 8 bases line up with TRBD1. After removal of 4 bases from V and 5 bases from J, the junction contained 5 bases not matched to a gene. The CDR3 totals 13 residues. Germline values: CDR1 SGHRS, CDR2 YFSETQ. CDR3 loop: CASSIRTGHEQYF. Here the CDR3 DNA reads TGCGCCAGCAGCATTCGGACAGGGCACGAGCAGTACTTC.

The V and J genes are TRBV2 and TRBJ1-1; perhaps TRBD1 as D (5 bases). CDR3 length equals 13 residues. The germline V gene encodes CDR1 SNHLY and CDR2 FYNNEI. The V gene lost 4 bases and the J gene lost 7 bases, with 13 bases spanning the gap. CDR3 coding DNA: TGTGCCAGCAGTGTTGTGCGACAGTTTGAAGCTTTCTTT. The encoded protein is CASSVVRQFEAFF.

The chain carries TRBV5-4 and TRBJ2-2; TRBD1 agrees at 9 bases. The CDR3 spans 16 residues. The germline gives CDR1 SGHNT, CDR2 YYREEE (reference sequence). After removal of 2 bases from V and 2 bases from J, the junction contained 4 bases not matched to a gene. For the CDR3, the DNA is TGTGCCAGCAGCTTTCCGGGACAGGGAAACACCGGGGAGCTGTTTTTT. This translates into CASSFPGQGNTGELFF.

This chain links TRBV10-1 with TRBJ2-3; D possibly corresponds to TRBD1 (6 bases). The CDR3 totals 12 residues. Germline lookup yields CDR1 WNHNN and CDR2 SYGVQD (reference sequence). V was trimmed by 10 bases and J by 6 bases, leaving 14 bases between them. The CDR3 is CANPRGGDTQYF. DNA of the CDR3: TGCGCCAACCCCAGGGGTGGGGATACGCAGTATTTT.

The chain carries TRBV28 and TRBJ1-5; 8 bases map to TRBD1. The germline V gene has CDR1 MDHEN and CDR2 SYDVKM. Trimming took 2 bases from V and 6 from J; bases not matched to a gene: 6. This CDR3 has 15 amino acids. The CDR3 nucleotides are TGTGCCAGCAGTTTACCCCAGGGGGCAGGTCAGCCCCAGCATTTT. Its translation is CASSLPQGAGQPQHF.

In nucleotides, the CDR3 is TGTGCCAGCAGTTCCCGGACACGAGGTGGTGAGACCCAGTACTTC. Amino acids: CASSSRTRGGETQYF. This rearrangement joins TRBV27 to TRBJ2-5, with D possibly TRBD1 on 5 matching bases. V lost 4 bases, J lost 5 bases, and 17 bases lay in between. Germline V gene lookup returns CDR1 MNHEY and CDR2 SMNVEV (reference sequence). The CDR3 totals 15 residues.

The genes are TRBV15 and TRBJ1-6; no reliable D call. CDR1 and CDR2 (germline): LNHNV, YYDKDF (reference sequence). The CDR3 consists of 15 residues. The V end lost 0 bases, the J end lost 7 bases, and 10 bases lay between the germline ends. This CDR3 reads CATSRDRRPNSPLHF. The CDR3 region has the DNA TGTGCCACCAGCAGAGATCGGAGACCCAATTCACCCCTCCACTTT.

This clone is a singleton in its sample. The junction does not match germline at one end; this may be a read error. This chain connects TRBV30 to TRBJ2-7; 8 nucleotides match TRBD1. The CDR3 extends over 14 amino acids. Looked up from germline, CDR1 is GTSNPN and CDR2 is SVGIG (reference sequence). The CDR3 spells CARRGGTGVGEQYF. For the CDR3, the DNA is TGTGCCCGGAGGGGTGGGACAGGCGTAGGCGAGCAGTACTTC.

CDR3 protein: CASSWGTGPYEQYF. The CDR3 nucleotides are TGTGCCAGCAGTTGGGGGACAGGACCCTACGAGCAGTACTTC. This rearrangement joins TRBV6-1 to TRBJ2-7, with 8 bases aligning to TRBD1. The CDR3 is 14 amino acids. From germline, CDR1 is MNHNS and CDR2 SASEGT. V was clipped by 5 bases and J by 2 bases; unmatched bases: 5.

This sequence joins TRBV7-9 and TRBJ1-1; tentative D call: TRBD1 (6 bases). Germline CDR1 is SEHNR and CDR2 is FQNEAQ (reference sequence). The CDR3 is 12 residues long. V was trimmed by 7 bases and J by 5 bases, leaving 11 bases between them. The CDR3 sequence is CASKTGRTEAFF. CDR3 DNA: TGTGCCAGCAAAACAGGGCGGACTGAAGCTTTCTTT. Using reference TRBV7-9 and TRBJ1-1 for the parts outside the CDR3, the full variable domain is DTGVSQNPRHKITKRGQNVTFRCDPISEHNRLYWYRQTLGQGPEFLTYFQNEAQLEKSRLLSDRFSAERPKGSFSTLEIQRTEQGDSAMYLCASKTGRTEAFFGQGTRLTVV.

The chain combines TRBV11-2 with TRBJ1-3; no reliable D call. Germline values: CDR1 SGHAT, CDR2 FQNNGV. This CDR3 region has 14 residues. The V end lost 5 bases, the J end lost 4 bases, and 12 bases lay between the germline ends. In DNA form, the CDR3 reads TGTGCCAGCAGCCCCCCAGGCGGGGGAAACACCATATATTTT. This encodes CASSPPGGGNTIYF.

This clone appeared once. The chain carries TRBV5-1 and TRBJ2-3; possibly TRBD1 for D (6 bases). The CDR3 is made up of 14 amino acids. Per the germline V gene, CDR1 is SGHRS and CDR2 is YFSETQ. The germline V and J ends were trimmed by 1 base and 5 bases, with 11 bases remaining between them. The CDR3, as DNA: TGCGCCAGCAGCTTGAGGCCAGGGGAAGATACGCAGTATTTT. Residues: CASSLRPGEDTQYF.

This chain links TRBV5-6 with TRBJ1-2; D not certain. The CDR3 spans 14 residues. The V gene's germline CDR1 is SGHDT and CDR2 YYEEEE. V was trimmed by 1 base and J by 4 bases, leaving 11 bases between them. The CDR3 sequence: CASSLWSDIYGYTF. The CDR3 DNA follows: TGTGCCAGCAGCTTGTGGTCAGATATCTATGGCTACACCTTC.

The chain recombines TRBV6-1 with TRBJ2-1; 10 bases line up with TRBD2. The ends lost 3 bases at V and 2 bases at J; junction bases unmatched: 1. Looked up from germline, CDR1 is MNHNS and CDR2 is SASEGT. The CDR3 has 15 residues. The CDR3 DNA reads TGTGCCAGCAGTGAGAGCGGGAGGGCCTACAATGAGCAGTTCTTC. It is translated as CASSESGRAYNEQFF.